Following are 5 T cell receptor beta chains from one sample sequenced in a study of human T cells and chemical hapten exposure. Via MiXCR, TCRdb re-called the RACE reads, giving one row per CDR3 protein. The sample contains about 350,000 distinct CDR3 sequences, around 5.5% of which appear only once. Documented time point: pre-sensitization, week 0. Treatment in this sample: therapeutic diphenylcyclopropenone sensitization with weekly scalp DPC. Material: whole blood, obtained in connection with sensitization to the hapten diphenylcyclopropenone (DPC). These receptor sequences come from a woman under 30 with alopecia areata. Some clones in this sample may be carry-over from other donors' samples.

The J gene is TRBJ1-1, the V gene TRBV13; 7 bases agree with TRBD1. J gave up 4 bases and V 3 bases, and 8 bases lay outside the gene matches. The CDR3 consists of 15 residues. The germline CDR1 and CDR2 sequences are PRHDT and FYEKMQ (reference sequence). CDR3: CASSFSTQGSTEAFF. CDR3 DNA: TGTGCCAGCAGCTTCAGTACACAGGGGAGCACTGAAGCTTTCTTT.

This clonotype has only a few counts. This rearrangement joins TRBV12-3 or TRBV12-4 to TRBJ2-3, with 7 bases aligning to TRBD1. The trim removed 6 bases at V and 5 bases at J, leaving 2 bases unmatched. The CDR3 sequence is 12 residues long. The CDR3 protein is CASRGTEDTQYF. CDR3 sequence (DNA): TGTGCCAGCAGGGGGACAGAAGATACGCAGTATTTT.

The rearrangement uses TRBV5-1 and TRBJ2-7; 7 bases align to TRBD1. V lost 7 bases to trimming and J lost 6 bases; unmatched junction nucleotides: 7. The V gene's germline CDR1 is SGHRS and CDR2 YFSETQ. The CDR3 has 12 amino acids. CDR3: CASRQTGPEQYF. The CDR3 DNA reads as TGCGCCAGCCGCCAGACAGGGCCCGAGCAGTACTTC. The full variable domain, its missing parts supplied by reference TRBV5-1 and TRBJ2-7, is KAGVTQTPRYLIKTRGQQVTLSCSPISGHRSVSWYQQTPGQGLQFLFEYFSETQRNKGNFPGRFSGRQFSNSRSEMNVSTLELGDSALYLCASRQTGPEQYFGPGTRLTVT.

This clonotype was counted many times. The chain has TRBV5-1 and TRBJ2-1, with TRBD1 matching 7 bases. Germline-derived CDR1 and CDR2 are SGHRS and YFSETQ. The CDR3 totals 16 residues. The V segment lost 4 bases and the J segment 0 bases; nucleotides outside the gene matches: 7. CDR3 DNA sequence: TGCGCCAGCAGCCTATCCGGGGACAGCTCCTACAATGAGCAGTTCTTC. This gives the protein CASSLSGDSSYNEQFF.

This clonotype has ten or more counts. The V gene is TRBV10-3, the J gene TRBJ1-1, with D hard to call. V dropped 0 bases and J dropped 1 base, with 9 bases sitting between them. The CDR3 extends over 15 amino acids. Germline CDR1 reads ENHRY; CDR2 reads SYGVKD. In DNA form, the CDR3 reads TGTGCCATCAGTGAGTCGAAGGCTTGGAACACTGAAGCTTTCTTT. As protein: CAISESKAWNTEAFF.